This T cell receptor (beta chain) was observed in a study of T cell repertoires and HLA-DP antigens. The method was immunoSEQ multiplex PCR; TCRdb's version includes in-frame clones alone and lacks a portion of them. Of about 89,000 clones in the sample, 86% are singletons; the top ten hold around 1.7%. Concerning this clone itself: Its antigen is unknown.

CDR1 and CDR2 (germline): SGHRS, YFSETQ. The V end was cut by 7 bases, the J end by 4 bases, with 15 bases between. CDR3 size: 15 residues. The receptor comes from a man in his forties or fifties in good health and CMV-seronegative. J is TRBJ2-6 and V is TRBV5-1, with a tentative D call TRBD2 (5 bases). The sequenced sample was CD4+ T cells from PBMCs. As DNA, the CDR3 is TGCGCCAGCTCGGCACAGCGGTCAGGGGCCAACGTCCTGACTTTC. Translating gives CASSAQRSGANVLTF.